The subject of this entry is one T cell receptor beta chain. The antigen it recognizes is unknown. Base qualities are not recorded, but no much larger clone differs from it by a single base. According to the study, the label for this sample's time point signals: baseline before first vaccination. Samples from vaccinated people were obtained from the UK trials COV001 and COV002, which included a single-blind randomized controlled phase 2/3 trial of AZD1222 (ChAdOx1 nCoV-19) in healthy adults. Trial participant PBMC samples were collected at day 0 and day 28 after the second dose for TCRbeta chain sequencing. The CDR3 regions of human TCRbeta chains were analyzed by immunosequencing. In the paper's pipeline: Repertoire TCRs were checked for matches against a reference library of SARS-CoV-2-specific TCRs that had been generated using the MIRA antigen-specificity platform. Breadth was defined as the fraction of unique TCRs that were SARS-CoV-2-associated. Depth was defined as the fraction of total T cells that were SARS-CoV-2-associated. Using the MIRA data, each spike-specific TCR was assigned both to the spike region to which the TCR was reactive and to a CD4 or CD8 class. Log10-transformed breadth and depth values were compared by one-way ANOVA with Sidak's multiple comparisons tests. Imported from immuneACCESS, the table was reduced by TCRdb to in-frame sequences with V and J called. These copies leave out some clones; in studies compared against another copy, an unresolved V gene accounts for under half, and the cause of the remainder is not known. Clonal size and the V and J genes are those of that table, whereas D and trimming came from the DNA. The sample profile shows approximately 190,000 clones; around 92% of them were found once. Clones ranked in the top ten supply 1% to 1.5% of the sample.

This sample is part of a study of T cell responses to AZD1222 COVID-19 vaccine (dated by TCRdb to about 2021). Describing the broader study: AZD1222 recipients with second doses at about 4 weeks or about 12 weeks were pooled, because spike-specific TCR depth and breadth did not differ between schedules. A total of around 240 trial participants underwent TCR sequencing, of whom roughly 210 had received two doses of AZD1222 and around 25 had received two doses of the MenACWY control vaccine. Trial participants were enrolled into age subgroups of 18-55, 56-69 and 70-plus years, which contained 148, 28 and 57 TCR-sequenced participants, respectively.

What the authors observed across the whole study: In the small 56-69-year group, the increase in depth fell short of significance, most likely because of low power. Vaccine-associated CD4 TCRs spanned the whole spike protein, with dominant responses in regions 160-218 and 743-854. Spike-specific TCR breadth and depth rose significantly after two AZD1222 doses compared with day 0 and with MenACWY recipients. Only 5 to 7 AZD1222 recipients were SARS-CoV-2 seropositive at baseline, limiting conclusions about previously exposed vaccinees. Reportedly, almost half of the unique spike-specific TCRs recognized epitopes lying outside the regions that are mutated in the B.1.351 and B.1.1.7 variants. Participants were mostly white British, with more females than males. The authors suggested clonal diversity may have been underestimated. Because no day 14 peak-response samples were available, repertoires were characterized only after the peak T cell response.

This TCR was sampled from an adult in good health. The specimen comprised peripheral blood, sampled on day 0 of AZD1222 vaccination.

The CDR3 in this case is CAISEMVGGYTF. In nucleotides, the sequence is TGTGCCATCAGTGAAATGGTAGGTGGCTACACCTTC. The chain uses TRBV10-3 and TRBJ1-2; no confident D gene assignment can be made. The CDR3 numbers 12 residues from cysteine through phenylalanine. The only DNA kept is the CDR3, 36 bases in frame from the first base. The V and J ends are trimmed by 3 bases and 7 bases, leaving 9 bases between them. Based on the germline V gene, the CDR1 and CDR2 sequences are ENHRY and SYGVKD.